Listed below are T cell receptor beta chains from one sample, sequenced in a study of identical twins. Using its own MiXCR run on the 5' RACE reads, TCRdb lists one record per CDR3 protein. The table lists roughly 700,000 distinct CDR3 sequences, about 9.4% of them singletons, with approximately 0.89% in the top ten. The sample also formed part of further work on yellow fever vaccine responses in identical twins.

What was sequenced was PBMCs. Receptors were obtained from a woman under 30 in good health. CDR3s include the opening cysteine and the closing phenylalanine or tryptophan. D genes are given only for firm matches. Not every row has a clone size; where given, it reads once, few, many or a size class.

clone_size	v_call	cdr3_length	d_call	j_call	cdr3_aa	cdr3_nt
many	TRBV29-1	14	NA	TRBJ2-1	CADFWKEGQDEQFF	TGCGCCGATTTCTGGAAGGAGGGCCAGGATGAGCAGTTCTTC
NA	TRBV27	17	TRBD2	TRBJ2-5	CASSLSPGLTQGETQYF	TGTGCCAGCAGTTTATCTCCGGGACTAACCCAGGGAGAGACCCAGTACTTC
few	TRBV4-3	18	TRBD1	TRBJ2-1	CASSQDAWGTGDYNEQFF	TGCGCCAGCAGCCAAGATGCGTGGGGGACAGGGGACTACAATGAGCAGTTCTTC
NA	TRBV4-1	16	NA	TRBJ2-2	CATQGRGTGITGELFF	TGCGCCACCCAGGGGAGGGGCACAGGGATTACCGGGGAGCTGTTTTTT
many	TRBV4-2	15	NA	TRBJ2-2	CASSPGTANTGELFF	TGTGCCAGCAGCCCCGGGACGGCGAACACCGGGGAGCTGTTTTTT
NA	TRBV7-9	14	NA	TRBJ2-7	CASSLTGLGGEQYF	TGTGCCAGCAGCTTAACCGGGCTAGGGGGCGAGCAGTACTTC
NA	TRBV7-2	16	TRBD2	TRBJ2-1	CASSFTSGGPYNEQFF	TGTGCCAGCAGCTTTACTAGCGGGGGTCCCTACAATGAGCAGTTCTTC
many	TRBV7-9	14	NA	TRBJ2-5	CASSLGDMKWTQYF	TGTGCCAGCAGCTTAGGGGACATGAAATGGACCCAGTACTTC
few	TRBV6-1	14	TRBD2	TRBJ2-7	CASTQSSGLYEQYF	TGTGCCAGCACCCAGTCTAGCGGACTCTACGAGCAGTACTTC
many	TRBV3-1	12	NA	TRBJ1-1	CASSQGWAEAFF	TGTGCCAGCAGCCAAGGGTGGGCTGAAGCTTTCTTT
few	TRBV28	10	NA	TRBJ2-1	CASSGHEQFF	TGTGCCAGCAGTGGCCATGAGCAGTTCTTC
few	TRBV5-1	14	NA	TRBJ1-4	CASSLTRGDEKLFF	TGCGCCAGCAGCTTGACCAGGGGCGATGAAAAACTGTTTTTT
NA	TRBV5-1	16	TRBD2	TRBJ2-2	CASSKGLAGRTGELFF	TGCGCCAGCAGCAAGGGACTAGCGGGACGCACCGGGGAGCTGTTTTTT
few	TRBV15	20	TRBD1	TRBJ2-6	CATSRETLDRGISGANVLTF	TGTGCCACCAGCAGAGAAACACTCGACAGGGGCATATCTGGGGCCAACGTCCTGACTTTC
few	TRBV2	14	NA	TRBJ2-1	CASQGVADYNEQFF	TGTGCCAGCCAAGGCGTAGCGGACTACAATGAGCAGTTCTTC
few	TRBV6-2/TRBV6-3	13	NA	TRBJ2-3	CASTPRDTDTQYF	TGTGCCAGCACACCGAGGGACACAGATACGCAGTATTTT
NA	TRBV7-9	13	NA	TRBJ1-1	CASSAGGGLEAFF	TGTGCCAGCAGCGCCGGCGGGGGCCTTGAAGCTTTCTTT
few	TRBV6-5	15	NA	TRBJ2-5	CASSYSRGIWETQYF	TGTGCCAGCAGTTACTCGAGAGGGATCTGGGAGACCCAGTACTTC
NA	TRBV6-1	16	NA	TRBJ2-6	CASRSGQSSGANVLTF	TGTGCCAGTCGTAGTGGGCAAAGCTCTGGGGCCAACGTCCTGACTTTC
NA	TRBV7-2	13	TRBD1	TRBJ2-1	CASSTRQGNEQFF	TGTGCCAGCAGCACTCGACAGGGCAATGAGCAGTTCTTC
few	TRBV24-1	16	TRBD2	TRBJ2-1	CATSDFQREGHNEQFF	TGTGCCACCAGTGATTTTCAGCGGGAGGGCCATAATGAGCAGTTCTTC
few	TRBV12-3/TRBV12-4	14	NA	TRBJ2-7	CASSEVGERYEQYF	TGTGCCAGCAGTGAGGTGGGAGAAAGGTACGAGCAGTACTTC
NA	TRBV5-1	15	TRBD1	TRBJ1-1	CASSSSGTGVTEAFF	TGCGCCAGCAGCTCGTCCGGGACAGGGGTTACTGAAGCTTTCTTT
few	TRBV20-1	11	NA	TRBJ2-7	CSAGKSYEQYF	TGCAGTGCGGGGAAATCCTACGAGCAGTACTTC
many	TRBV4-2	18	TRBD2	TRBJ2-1	CASSQSPGTSGRGNEQFF	TGTGCCAGCAGCCAAAGTCCCGGGACTAGCGGGAGGGGCAATGAGCAGTTCTTC
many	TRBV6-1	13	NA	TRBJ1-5	CASKAGYNQPQHF	TGTGCCAGCAAGGCAGGGTACAATCAGCCCCAGCATTTT
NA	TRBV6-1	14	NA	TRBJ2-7	CASRVTAKSYEQYF	TGTGCCTCCAGGGTCACGGCAAAGTCCTACGAGCAGTACTTC
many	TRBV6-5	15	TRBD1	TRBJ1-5	CASSSQGGSNQPQHF	TGTGCCAGCAGTTCACAGGGGGGAAGCAATCAGCCCCAGCATTTT
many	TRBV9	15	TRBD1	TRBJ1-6	CASSVGGGVDSPLHF	TGTGCCAGCAGCGTAGGAGGGGGCGTTGATTCACCCCTCCACTTT
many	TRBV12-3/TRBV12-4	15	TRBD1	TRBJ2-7	CASSSNRQGAREQYF	TGTGCCAGCAGTTCTAATAGGCAGGGGGCGCGCGAGCAGTACTTC
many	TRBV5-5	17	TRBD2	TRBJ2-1	CASSGRRLASSYNEQFF	TGTGCCAGCAGCGGACGAAGACTAGCTAGCTCCTACAATGAGCAGTTCTTC
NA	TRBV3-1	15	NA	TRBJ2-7	CASSPGASPYYEQYF	TGTGCCAGCAGCCCAGGGGCTAGCCCGTACTACGAGCAGTACTTC
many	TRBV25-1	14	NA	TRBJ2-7	CASSVSGTTYEQYF	TGTGCCAGCAGTGTCAGCGGAACAACCTACGAGCAGTACTTC
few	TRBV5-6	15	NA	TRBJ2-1	CASSPSLEPYNEQFF	TGTGCCAGCAGCCCCTCGCTAGAGCCCTACAATGAGCAGTTCTTC
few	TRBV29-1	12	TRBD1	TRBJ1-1	CSAGTGETEAFF	TGCAGCGCCGGGACAGGGGAGACTGAAGCTTTCTTT
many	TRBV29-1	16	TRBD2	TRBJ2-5	CSVLYLRGEVGETQYF	TGCAGCGTTCTCTATCTGCGGGGGGAGGTCGGAGAGACCCAGTACTTC
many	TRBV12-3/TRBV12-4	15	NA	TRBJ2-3	CASSLNRASTDTQYF	TGTGCCAGCAGTTTGAACAGGGCTAGCACAGATACGCAGTATTTT
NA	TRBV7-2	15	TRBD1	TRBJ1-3	CASSATGVAGNTIYF	TGTGCCAGCAGCGCGACAGGGGTGGCTGGAAACACCATATATTTT
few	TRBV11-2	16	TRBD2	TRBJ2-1	CASSLGTSAFTNEQFF	TGTGCCAGCAGCTTAGGGACTAGTGCATTCACCAATGAGCAGTTCTTC
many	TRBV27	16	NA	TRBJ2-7	CASSDPTRPGTHEQYF	TGTGCCAGCAGTGACCCCACCCGACCGGGCACCCACGAGCAGTACTTC
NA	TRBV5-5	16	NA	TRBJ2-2	CASSVVGQPNTGELFF	TGTGCCAGCAGCGTGGTTGGACAGCCGAACACCGGGGAGCTGTTTTTT
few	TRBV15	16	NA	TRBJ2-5	CATSRENRVSQETQYF	TGTGCCACCAGCAGAGAGAACAGGGTATCCCAAGAGACCCAGTACTTC